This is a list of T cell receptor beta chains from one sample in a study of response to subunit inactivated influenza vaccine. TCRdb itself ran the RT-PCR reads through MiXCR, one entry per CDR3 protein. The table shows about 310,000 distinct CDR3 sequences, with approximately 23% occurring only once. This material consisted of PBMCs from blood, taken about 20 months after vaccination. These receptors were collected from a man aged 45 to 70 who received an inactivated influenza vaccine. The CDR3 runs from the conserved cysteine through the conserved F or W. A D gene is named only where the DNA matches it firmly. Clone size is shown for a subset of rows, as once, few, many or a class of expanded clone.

TGTGCCAGCAGTGACTCCGGGACACTGAACACTGAAGCTTTCTTT	CASSDSGTLNTEAFF	TRBJ1-1	TRBV6-5	15	NA	NA
TGCAGTGCTAGCGGGGGGGGTTTTGCTTCTAGCACAGATACGCAGTATTTT	CSASGGGFASSTDTQYF	TRBJ2-3	TRBV20-1	17	NA	TRBD2
TGCAGTGCTATCGCGACCCGCGCAGGGGAAAACAATGAGCAGTTCTTC	CSAIATRAGENNEQFF	TRBJ2-1	TRBV20-1	16	NA	NA
TGTGCCAGCAGCTTGGATGGCAGGGACGGTGGCTACACCTTC	CASSLDGRDGGYTF	TRBJ1-2	TRBV5-4	14	NA	NA
TGTGCCAGCAGTTCTACGGCCAATGAGCAGTTCTTC	CASSSTANEQFF	TRBJ2-1	TRBV28	12	few	NA
TGCAGCGTTGAAGATCGAAGGACAGCAAGCTCCTACGAGCAGTACTTC	CSVEDRRTASSYEQYF	TRBJ2-7	TRBV29-1	16	NA	NA
TGCAGCGTTGAGATTAGCGGAAGCTCCTACAATGAGCAGTTCTTC	CSVEISGSSYNEQFF	TRBJ2-1	TRBV29-1	15	few	NA
TGTGCCAGCACCCCCTCGGACAGGCTAAACTATGGCTACACCTTC	CASTPSDRLNYGYTF	TRBJ1-2	TRBV6-1	15	few	TRBD1
TGTGCCAGCAGTTCGGCCCCGGGGGGTAAGACCTACGAGCAGTACTTC	CASSSAPGGKTYEQYF	TRBJ2-7	TRBV12-3/TRBV12-4	16	few	TRBD2
TGCGCCAGCAAAACGGGACAGATTGGTGAAGCTTTCTTT	CASKTGQIGEAFF	TRBJ1-1	TRBV5-1	13	NA	TRBD1
TGTGCCAGCAGCTTAATGGTCAGCCGCACAGATACGCAGTATTTT	CASSLMVSRTDTQYF	TRBJ2-3	TRBV7-3	15	NA	NA
TGTGCCAGCGGACTAGCGGGAGTGAGCGAGCAGTACTTC	CASGLAGVSEQYF	TRBJ2-7	TRBV6-2/TRBV6-3	13	once	TRBD2
TGTGCCAGCAGCCGAACGGGTGGAAGGAATGAAAAACTGTTTTTT	CASSRTGGRNEKLFF	TRBJ1-4	TRBV3-1	15	many	NA
TGTGCCAGCAGTTTGGCCGATGCTAGCGGGCCATACAATGAGCAGTTCTTC	CASSLADASGPYNEQFF	TRBJ2-1	TRBV5-5	17	NA	TRBD2
TGTGCCATCAGTGAGTCACAGGGTGAGCCCCAGCATTTT	CAISESQGEPQHF	TRBJ1-5	TRBV10-3	13	few	NA
TGTGCCAGCATGCGAGGCAGGCTAGCGGGCGTCACCGGGGAGCTGTTTTTT	CASMRGRLAGVTGELFF	TRBJ2-2	TRBV6-2/TRBV6-3	17	NA	TRBD2
TGTGCCAGCTCACCAAGTCAGAATGAGCAGTTCTTC	CASSPSQNEQFF	TRBJ2-1	TRBV18	12	NA	NA
TGTGCCAGCAGCGAGTGGGGGAAGACTAGCGGAGACACCGGGGAGCTGTTTTTT	CASSEWGKTSGDTGELFF	TRBJ2-2	TRBV9	18	few	TRBD2
TGTGCCAGCAGATACAGGGTTGGGTCCACAGATACGCAGTATTTT	CASRYRVGSTDTQYF	TRBJ2-3	TRBV5-5	15	NA	NA
TGCAGTGCTAGTTTGAACACTGAAGCTTTCTTT	CSASLNTEAFF	TRBJ1-1	TRBV20-1	11	NA	NA
TGTGCCAGCAGCTTGGCTTCCGGAAACAATCAGCCCCAGCATTTT	CASSLASGNNQPQHF	TRBJ1-5	TRBV7-2	15	NA	NA
TGCAGTGCTAGACTAGCGGGACGTGTGACAGATACGCAGTATTTT	CSARLAGRVTDTQYF	TRBJ2-3	TRBV20-1	15	few	TRBD2
TGTGCCAGCAGCACCAGCTCAGGAAGATACAATGAGCAGTTCTTC	CASSTSSGRYNEQFF	TRBJ2-1	TRBV7-2	15	few	NA
TGTGCCAGCAGTCCCCATCGGACAGGGGGGAGTCAGCCCCAGCATTTT	CASSPHRTGGSQPQHF	TRBJ1-5	TRBV12-3/TRBV12-4	16	many	TRBD1
TGTGCCAGCAGTTTACCGCGGGGGGAAGAGACCCAGTACTTC	CASSLPRGEETQYF	TRBJ2-5	TRBV28	14	NA	TRBD2
TGTGCCAGCAGTCCGACCCAGAGATTGGAAAAACTGTTTTTT	CASSPTQRLEKLFF	TRBJ1-4	TRBV28	14	few	NA
TGTGCCAGTATGGAGCGGGGACCGGGAGAAAAACTGTTTTTT	CASMERGPGEKLFF	TRBJ1-4	TRBV19	14	NA	NA
TGTGCCAGCGCCAAAGCAGTTTGGGGAACCTACGAGCAGTACTTC	CASAKAVWGTYEQYF	TRBJ2-7	TRBV6-1	15	NA	NA
TGTGCCAGCAGCCTTCCCATAGGCGAGCAGTACTTC	CASSLPIGEQYF	TRBJ2-7	TRBV5-6	12	few	NA
TGTGCCAGCAGCCTAGGGGACAGGGGGACAGTCCTTTTTTTT	CASSLGDRGTVLFF	TRBJ1-4	TRBV12-3/TRBV12-4	14	few	TRBD1
TGTGCCAGCAGTTTTCAGTCCACTAACTATGGCTACACCTTC	CASSFQSTNYGYTF	TRBJ1-2	TRBV2	14	many	NA
TGTGCCAGCAGTGGCACAGGGATGCCTGAAGCTTTCTTT	CASSGTGMPEAFF	TRBJ1-1	TRBV12-3/TRBV12-4	13	NA	NA
TGTGCCAGCAGTCCAGGACTGGCCGAAATTCTCACTGAAGCTTTCTTT	CASSPGLAEILTEAFF	TRBJ1-1	TRBV12-3/TRBV12-4	16	few	NA
TGTGCCAGCAGCTTGTTCACAGGGGCTAATGAAAAACTGTTTTTT	CASSLFTGANEKLFF	TRBJ1-4	TRBV5-4	15	NA	TRBD1
TGCAGTGCCACCCCGCGGAAGGGCAATGAGCAGTTCTTC	CSATPRKGNEQFF	TRBJ2-1	TRBV20-1	13	NA	NA
TGCGCCAGCAGCTTGTCCGGGACACAAGAGACCCAGTACTTC	CASSLSGTQETQYF	TRBJ2-5	TRBV5-1	14	NA	NA
TGTGCCAGCAGCCACGGGACTGTCTACGAGCAGTACTTC	CASSHGTVYEQYF	TRBJ2-7	TRBV3-1	13	NA	NA
TGTGCCAGCAGTCGACGACAGGGGAATGGCTACACCTTC	CASSRRQGNGYTF	TRBJ1-2	TRBV12-3/TRBV12-4	13	NA	TRBD1
TGCAGTGCTAGAGGTGTTTCCACAGATACGCAGTATTTT	CSARGVSTDTQYF	TRBJ2-3	TRBV20-1	13	few	NA
TGTGCCAGCAGCTCCGAACCGCAGGGGGCATGGAACACCATATATTTT	CASSSEPQGAWNTIYF	TRBJ1-3	TRBV7-6	16	NA	TRBD1
TGCGCCAGCAGCCCCCGACCCGGGAGCGACTATGGCTACACCTTC	CASSPRPGSDYGYTF	TRBJ1-2	TRBV5-1	15	few	NA
TGCAGTGCCCAGGGACCCGGCGACGGCTACACCTTC	CSAQGPGDGYTF	TRBJ1-2	TRBV20-1	12	few	NA
TGCAGTGCTAACCGGGACAGTAGGAAGACCTTC	CSANRDSRKTF	TRBJ1-2	TRBV20-1	11	few	TRBD1
TGTGCCACCAGTGATTTGCGGGGGGGGAAGCAGTACTTC	CATSDLRGGKQYF	TRBJ2-7	TRBV24-1	13	few	TRBD2
TGTGCCAGCAGCTTAGGCCTTGGCTACACCTTC	CASSLGLGYTF	TRBJ1-2	TRBV7-2	11	NA	NA
TGCGCCAGCAGCCAGGGTAGGGCTGGGGAAAAACTGTTTTTT	CASSQGRAGEKLFF	TRBJ1-4	TRBV4-1	14	many	NA
TGTGCCAGCAGCCAACGCGGGAACGGCGGGGAGCTGTTTTTT	CASSQRGNGGELFF	TRBJ2-2	TRBV3-1	14	few	NA
TGTGCCAGCAGCCAAGATCCGACAGTTAACTATGGCTACACCTTC	CASSQDPTVNYGYTF	TRBJ1-2	TRBV4-2	15	many	NA
TGTGCCAGCAGTATCCGTGCCCGGGGGACTAATGAAAAACTGTTTTTT	CASSIRARGTNEKLFF	TRBJ1-4	TRBV6-1	16	NA	NA
TGCAGTGCCCGTCCCTCGATATCCACAACTAATGAAAAACTGTTTTTT	CSARPSISTTNEKLFF	TRBJ1-4	TRBV20-1	16	few	NA
TGCGCCAGCAGCCAAGATGGGGCAGGGCTGGGCTACAATGAGCAGTTCTTC	CASSQDGAGLGYNEQFF	TRBJ2-1	TRBV4-3	17	NA	NA
TGTGCCAGCAGCTTAGGTGTCGGGACAGTGAACACTGAAGCTTTCTTT	CASSLGVGTVNTEAFF	TRBJ1-1	TRBV7-8	16	NA	TRBD1
TGTGCCAGCAGCTTAGCGCGGCGAAGTAATGAAAAACTGTTTTTT	CASSLARRSNEKLFF	TRBJ1-4	TRBV7-2	15	few	NA
TGCAGCGTTCAGACGGGACCCATCTTCTATGGCTACACCTTC	CSVQTGPIFYGYTF	TRBJ1-2	TRBV29-1	14	many	NA
TGTGCCAGCAGCCAGTGGGGGGACGACGAGCAGTACTTC	CASSQWGDDEQYF	TRBJ2-7	TRBV7-9	13	NA	NA
TGTGCCAGCATCTCTCGAGGGACGAACACTGAAGCTTTCTTT	CASISRGTNTEAFF	TRBJ1-1	TRBV2	14	NA	NA
TGCAGCGCCGGACTAGCGGGAGGAGTATATGAGCAGTTCTTC	CSAGLAGGVYEQFF	TRBJ2-1	TRBV29-1	14	NA	TRBD2
TGTGCCAGCAGCCCCGAGACACGGAGAACGAACTATGGCTACACCTTC	CASSPETRRTNYGYTF	TRBJ1-2	TRBV12-3/TRBV12-4	16	few	NA
TGTGCCAGCAGTGAAGTGGCAGTCTATAATTCACCCCTCCACTTT	CASSEVAVYNSPLHF	TRBJ1-6	TRBV2	15	many	NA
TGTGCCAGCAGCTTAGAGGGACTCGCGAGCTACACCTTC	CASSLEGLASYTF	TRBJ1-2	TRBV7-2	13	few	NA